Detailed here is one T cell receptor beta chain. This CDR3 region has 14 residues. Germline V CDR1 and CDR2: DFQATT, SNEGSKA (reference sequence). The V and J ends lost 3 bases and 0 bases respectively, with 9 bases between them. The method was immunoSEQ multiplex PCR; TCRdb's version includes in-frame clones alone and lacks a portion of them. The repertoire holds approximately 100,000 clones, with about 85% as singletons. The source of the sample is a study of blood T cell repertoires in COVID-19. Study overall: T cells, B-cell-depleted T cells, or PBMCs supplied cDNA or gDNA.

The receptor was derived from a human donor in a cohort sampled during active COVID-19. Sequences were obtained from peripheral blood. The rearrangement joins TRBV20-1 to TRBJ1-5; D is uncertain. The CDR3 protein is CSASIHYSNQPQHF. CDR3 nucleotide sequence: TGCAGTGCTAGTATACATTATAGCAATCAGCCCCAGCATTTT.